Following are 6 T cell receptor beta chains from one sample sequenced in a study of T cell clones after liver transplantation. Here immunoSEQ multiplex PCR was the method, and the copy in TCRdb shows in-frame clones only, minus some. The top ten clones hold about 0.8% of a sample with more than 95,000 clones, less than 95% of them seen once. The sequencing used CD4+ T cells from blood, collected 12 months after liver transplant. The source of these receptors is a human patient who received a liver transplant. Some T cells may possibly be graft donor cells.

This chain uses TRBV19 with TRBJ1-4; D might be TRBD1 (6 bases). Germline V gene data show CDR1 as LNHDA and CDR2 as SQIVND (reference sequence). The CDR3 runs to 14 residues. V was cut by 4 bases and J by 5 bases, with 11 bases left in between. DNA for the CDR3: TGTGCCAGTAGTACCCAGACAGGCAATGAAAAACTGTTTTTT. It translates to CASSTQTGNEKLFF. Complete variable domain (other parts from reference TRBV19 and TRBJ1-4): DGGITQSPKYLFRKEGQNVTLSCEQNLNHDAMYWYRQDPGQGLRLIYYSQIVNDFQKGDIAEGYSVSREKKESFPLTVTSAQKNPTAFYLCASSTQTGNEKLFFGSGTQLSVL.

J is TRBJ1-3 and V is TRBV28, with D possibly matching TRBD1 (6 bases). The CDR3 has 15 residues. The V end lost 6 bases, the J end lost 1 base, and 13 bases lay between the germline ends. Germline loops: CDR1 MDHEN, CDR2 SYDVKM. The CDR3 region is CASRQGGKSGNTIYF. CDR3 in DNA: TGTGCCAGCAGACAGGGAGGGAAATCTGGAAACACCATATATTTT.

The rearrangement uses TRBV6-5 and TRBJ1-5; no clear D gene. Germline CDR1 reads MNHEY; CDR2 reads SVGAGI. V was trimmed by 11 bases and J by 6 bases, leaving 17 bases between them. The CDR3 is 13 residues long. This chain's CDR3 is CAAQSGVGQPQHF. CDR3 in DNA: TGTGCCGCCCAAAGCGGGGTAGGTCAGCCCCAGCATTTT.

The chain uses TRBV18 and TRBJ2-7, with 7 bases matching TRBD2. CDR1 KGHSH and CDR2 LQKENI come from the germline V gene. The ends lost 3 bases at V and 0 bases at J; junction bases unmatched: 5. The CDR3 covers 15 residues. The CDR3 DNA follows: TGTGCCAGCTCACCTCCTAGCGGAGACTCCTACGAGCAGTACTTC. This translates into CASSPPSGDSYEQYF.

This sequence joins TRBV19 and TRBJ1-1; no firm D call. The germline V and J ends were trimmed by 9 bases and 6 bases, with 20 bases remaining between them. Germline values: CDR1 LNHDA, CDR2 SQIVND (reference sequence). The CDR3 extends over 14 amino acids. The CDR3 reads CASQTGSWGAEAFF. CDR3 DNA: TGTGCCAGCCAAACGGGGTCTTGGGGTGCTGAAGCTTTCTTT. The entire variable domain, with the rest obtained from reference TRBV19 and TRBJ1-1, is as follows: DGGITQSPKYLFRKEGQNVTLSCEQNLNHDAMYWYRQDPGQGLRLIYYSQIVNDFQKGDIAEGYSVSREKKESFPLTVTSAQKNPTAFYLCASQTGSWGAEAFFGQGTRLTVV.

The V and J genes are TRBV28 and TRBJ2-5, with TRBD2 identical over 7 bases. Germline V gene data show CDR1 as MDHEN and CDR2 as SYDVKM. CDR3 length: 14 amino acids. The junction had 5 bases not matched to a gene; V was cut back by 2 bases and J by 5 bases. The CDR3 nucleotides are TGTGCCAGCAGTTTAGGGGGGGAATGGGAGACCCAGTACTTC. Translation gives CASSLGGEWETQYF.